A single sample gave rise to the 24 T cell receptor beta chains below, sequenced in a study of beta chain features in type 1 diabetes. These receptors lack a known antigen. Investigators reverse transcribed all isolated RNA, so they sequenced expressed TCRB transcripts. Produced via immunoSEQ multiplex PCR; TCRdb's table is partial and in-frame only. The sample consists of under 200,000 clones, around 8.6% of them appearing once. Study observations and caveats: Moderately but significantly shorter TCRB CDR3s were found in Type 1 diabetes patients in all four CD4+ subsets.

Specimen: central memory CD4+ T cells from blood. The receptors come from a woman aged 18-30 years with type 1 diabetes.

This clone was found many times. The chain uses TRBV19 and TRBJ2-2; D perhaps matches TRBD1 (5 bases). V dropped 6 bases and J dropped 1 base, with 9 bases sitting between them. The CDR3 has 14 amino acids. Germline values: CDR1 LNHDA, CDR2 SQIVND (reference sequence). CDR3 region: CASRVTVNTGELFF. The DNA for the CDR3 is TGTGCCAGTAGGGTGACAGTGAACACCGGGGAGCTGTTTTTT.

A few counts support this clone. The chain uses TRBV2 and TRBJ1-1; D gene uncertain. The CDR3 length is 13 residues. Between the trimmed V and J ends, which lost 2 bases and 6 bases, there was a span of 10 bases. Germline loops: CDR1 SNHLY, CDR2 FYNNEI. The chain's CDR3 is CASSEFGSSEAFF. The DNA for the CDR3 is TGTGCCAGCAGTGAATTTGGGAGCTCTGAAGCTTTCTTT.

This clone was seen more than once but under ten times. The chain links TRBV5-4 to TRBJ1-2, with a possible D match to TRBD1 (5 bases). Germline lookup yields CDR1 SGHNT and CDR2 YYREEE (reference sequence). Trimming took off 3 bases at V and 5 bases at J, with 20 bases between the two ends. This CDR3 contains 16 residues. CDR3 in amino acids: CASSSETGGGGYGYTF. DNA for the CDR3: TGTGCCAGCAGCTCGGAAACAGGAGGTGGAGGGTATGGCTACACCTTC.

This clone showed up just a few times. The DNA for the CDR3 is TGTGCCAGCAGTTTAGTTCGGGAAAAACTGTTTTTT. Translating it yields CASSLVREKLFF. The chain recombines TRBV28 with TRBJ1-4; D is uncertain. V was shortened by 2 bases and J by 8 bases, with 6 bases between the two germline ends. The CDR3 totals 12 residues. Per the germline V gene, CDR1 is MDHEN and CDR2 is SYDVKM.

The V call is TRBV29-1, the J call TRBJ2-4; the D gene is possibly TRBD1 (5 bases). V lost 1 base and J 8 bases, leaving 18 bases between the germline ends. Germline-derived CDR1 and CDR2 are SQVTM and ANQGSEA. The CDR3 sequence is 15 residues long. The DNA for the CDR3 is TGCAGCGTTGAAGTGGATCGGGCCAAAGGGGACATTCAGTACTTC. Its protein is CSVEVDRAKGDIQYF. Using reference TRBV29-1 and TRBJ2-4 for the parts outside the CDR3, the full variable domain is SAVISQKPSRDICQRGTSLTIQCQVDSQVTMMFWYRQQPGQSLTLIATANQGSEATYESGFVIDKFPISRPNLTFSTLTVSNMSPEDSSIYLCSVEVDRAKGDIQYFGAGTRLSVL.

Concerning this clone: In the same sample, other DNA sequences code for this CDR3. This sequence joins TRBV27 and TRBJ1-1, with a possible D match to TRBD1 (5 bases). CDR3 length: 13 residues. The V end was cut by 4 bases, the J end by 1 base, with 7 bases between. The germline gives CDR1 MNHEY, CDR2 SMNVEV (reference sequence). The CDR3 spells CASSSGQNTEAFF. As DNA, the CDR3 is TGTGCCAGCAGTTCCGGACAGAACACTGAAGCTTTCTTT.

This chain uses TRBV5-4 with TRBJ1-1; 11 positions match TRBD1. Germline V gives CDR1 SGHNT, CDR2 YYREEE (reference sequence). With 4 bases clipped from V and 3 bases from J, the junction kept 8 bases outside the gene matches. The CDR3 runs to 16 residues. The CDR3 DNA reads TGTGCCAGCAGCCTGGACAGGGGGCTATATCACACTGAAGCTTTCTTT. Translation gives CASSLDRGLYHTEAFF.

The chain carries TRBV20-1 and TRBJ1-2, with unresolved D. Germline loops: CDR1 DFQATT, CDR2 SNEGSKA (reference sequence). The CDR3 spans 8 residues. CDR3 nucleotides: TGCAGCCCTTATGGCTACACCTTC. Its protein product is CSPYGYTF.

The CDR3 protein is CASSYSSGYGNTIYF. The DNA for the CDR3 is TGTGCCAGCAGTTACTCGTCAGGGTACGGAAACACCATATATTTT. The genes are TRBV6-6 and TRBJ1-3; maybe TRBD1 (5 bases). Trimming took off 0 bases at V and 4 bases at J, with 10 bases between the two ends. This CDR3 has 15 residues. CDR1 is MNHNY and CDR2 is SVGAGI in the germline V gene (reference sequence).

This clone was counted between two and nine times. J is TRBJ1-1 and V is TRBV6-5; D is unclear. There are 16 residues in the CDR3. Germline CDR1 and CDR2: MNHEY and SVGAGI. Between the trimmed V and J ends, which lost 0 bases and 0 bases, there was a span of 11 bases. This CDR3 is CASSYSTPQVNTEAFF. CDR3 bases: TGTGCCAGCAGTTACTCGACACCACAAGTGAACACTGAAGCTTTCTTT.

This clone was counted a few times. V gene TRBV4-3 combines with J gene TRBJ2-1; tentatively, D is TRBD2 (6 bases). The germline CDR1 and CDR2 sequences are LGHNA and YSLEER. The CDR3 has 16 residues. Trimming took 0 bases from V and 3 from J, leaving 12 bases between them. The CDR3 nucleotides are TGCGCCAGCAGCCAAGAAAGGAGGGGCCTCTACAATGAGCAGTTCTTC. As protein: CASSQERRGLYNEQFF.

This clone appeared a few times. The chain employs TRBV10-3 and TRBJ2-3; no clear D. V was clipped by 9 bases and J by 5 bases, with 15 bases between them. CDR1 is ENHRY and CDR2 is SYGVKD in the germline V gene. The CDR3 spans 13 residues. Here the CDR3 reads CAIRLNPRDTQYF. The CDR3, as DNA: TGTGCCATAAGGCTTAATCCTAGAGATACGCAGTATTTT.

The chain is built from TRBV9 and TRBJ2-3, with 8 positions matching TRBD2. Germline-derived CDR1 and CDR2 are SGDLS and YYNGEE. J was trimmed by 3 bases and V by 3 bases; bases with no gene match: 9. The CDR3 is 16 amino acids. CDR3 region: CASSARPGLGTDTQYF. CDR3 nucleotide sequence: TGTGCCAGCAGCGCCCGACCGGGACTAGGTACAGATACGCAGTATTTT.

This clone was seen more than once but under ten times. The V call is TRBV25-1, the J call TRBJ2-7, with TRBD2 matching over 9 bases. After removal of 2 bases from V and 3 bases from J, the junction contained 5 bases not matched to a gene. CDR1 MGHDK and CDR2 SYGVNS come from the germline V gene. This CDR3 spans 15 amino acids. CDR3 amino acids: CASSEVSGRLYEQYF. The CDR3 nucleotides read TGTGCCAGCAGTGAAGTAAGCGGGAGGCTCTACGAGCAGTACTTC.

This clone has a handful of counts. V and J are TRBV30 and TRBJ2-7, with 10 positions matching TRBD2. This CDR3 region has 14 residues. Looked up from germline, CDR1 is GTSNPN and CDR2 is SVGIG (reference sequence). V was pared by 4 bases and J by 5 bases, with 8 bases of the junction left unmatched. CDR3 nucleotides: TGTGCCTGGAAGTTAGCGGGAGGCAGTCACGAGCAGTACTTC. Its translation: CAWKLAGGSHEQYF.

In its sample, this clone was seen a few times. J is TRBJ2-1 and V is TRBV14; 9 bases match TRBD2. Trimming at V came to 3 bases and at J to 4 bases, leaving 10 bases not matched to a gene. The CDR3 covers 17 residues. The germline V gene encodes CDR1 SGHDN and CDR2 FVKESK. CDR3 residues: CASSHRLTSGRYNEQFF. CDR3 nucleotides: TGTGCCAGCAGCCACCGCTTGACTAGCGGTAGATACAATGAGCAGTTCTTC.

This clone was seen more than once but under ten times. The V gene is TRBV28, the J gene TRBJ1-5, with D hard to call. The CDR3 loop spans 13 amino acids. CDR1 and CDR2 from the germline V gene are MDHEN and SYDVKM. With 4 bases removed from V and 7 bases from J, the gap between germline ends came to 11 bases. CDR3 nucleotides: TGTGCCAGCAGTTCTCAAGAGGGACAGCCCCAGCATTTT. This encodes CASSSQEGQPQHF.

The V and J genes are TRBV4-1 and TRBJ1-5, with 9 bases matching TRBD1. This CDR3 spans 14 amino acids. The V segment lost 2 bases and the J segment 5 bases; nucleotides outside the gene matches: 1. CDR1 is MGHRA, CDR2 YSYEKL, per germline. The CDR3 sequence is CASSQWTGDQPQHF. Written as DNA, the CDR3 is TGCGCCAGCAGCCAATGGACAGGGGATCAGCCCCAGCATTTT.

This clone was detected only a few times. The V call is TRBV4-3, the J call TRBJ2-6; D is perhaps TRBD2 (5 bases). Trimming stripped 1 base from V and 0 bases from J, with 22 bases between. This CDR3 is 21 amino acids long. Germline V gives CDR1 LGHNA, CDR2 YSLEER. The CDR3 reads CASSQATPGDYMYSGANVLTF. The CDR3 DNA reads TGCGCCAGCAGCCAAGCCACCCCGGGTGACTACATGTACTCTGGGGCCAACGTCCTGACTTTC.

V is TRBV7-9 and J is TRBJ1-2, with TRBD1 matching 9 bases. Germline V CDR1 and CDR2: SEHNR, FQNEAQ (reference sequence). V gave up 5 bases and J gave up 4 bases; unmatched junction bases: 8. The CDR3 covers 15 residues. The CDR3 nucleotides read TGTGCCAGCAGCCCTAGGGGACAGGGAATCTATGGCTACACCTTC. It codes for CASSPRGQGIYGYTF.

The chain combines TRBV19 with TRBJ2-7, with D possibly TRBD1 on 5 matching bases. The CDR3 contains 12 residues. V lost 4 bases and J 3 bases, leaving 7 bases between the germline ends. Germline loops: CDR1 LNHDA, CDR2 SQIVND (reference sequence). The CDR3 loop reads CASSTQGYEQYF. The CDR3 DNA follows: TGTGCCAGTAGTACCCAGGGCTACGAGCAGTACTTC.

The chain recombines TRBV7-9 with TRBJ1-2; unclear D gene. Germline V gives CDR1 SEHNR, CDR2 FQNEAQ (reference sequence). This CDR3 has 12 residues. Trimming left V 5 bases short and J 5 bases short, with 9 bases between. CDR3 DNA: TGTGCCAGCAGCACGAGGAGTTATGGCTACACCTTC. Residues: CASSTRSYGYTF. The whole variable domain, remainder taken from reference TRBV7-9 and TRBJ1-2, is DTGVSQNPRHKITKRGQNVTFRCDPISEHNRLYWYRQTLGQGPEFLTYFQNEAQLEKSRLLSDRFSAERPKGSFSTLEIQRTEQGDSAMYLCASSTRSYGYTFGSGTRLTVV.

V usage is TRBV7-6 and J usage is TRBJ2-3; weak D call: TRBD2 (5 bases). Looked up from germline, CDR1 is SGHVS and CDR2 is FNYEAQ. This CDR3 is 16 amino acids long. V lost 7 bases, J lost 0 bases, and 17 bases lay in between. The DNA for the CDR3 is TGTGCCAGCATCAAAGGGCTAGCAGCTAGCACAGATACGCAGTATTTT. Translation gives CASIKGLAASTDTQYF. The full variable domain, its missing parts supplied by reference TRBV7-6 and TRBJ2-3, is GAGVSQSPRYKVTKRGQDVALRCDPISGHVSLYWYRQALGQGPEFLTYFNYEAQQDKSGLPNDRFSAERPEGSISTLTIQRTEQRDSAMYRCASIKGLAASTDTQYFGPGTRLTVL.

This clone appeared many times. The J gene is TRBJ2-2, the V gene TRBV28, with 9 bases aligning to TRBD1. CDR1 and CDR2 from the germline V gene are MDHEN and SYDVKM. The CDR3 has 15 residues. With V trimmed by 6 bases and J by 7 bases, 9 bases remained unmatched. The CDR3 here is CASSGTGIGIGELFF. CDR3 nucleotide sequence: TGTGCCAGCAGCGGGACAGGGATCGGGATCGGGGAGCTGTTTTTT.